These T cell receptor beta chains were read from a single sample in a study of vaccination and CD4 T cells after COVID-19. TCRdb passed the PCR reads through MiXCR, listing each CDR3 protein once. Found here are around 13,000 distinct CDR3 sequences, more than 40% of them singletons; the top ten hold less than 30%. These receptors lack a known antigen. The sequenced material came from CD4+ T cells from blood, cultured in vitro. Source of these receptors: a human donor who had recovered from COVID-19. The CDR3 runs from the conserved cysteine through the conserved F or W.

J gene: TRBJ2-5
V gene: TRBV29-1
CDR3 protein: CSVEEGKGETQYF

J gene: TRBJ1-6
V gene: TRBV7-3
CDR3 protein: CASSLTGDGNSPLHF

J gene: TRBJ1-1
V gene: TRBV7-2
CDR3 protein: CASSLHGASDTEAFF

J gene: TRBJ1-5
V gene: TRBV28
CDR3 protein: CASGRRSGTVNQPQHF

J gene: TRBJ2-7
V gene: TRBV4-1
CDR3 protein: CASSQPYYEQYF

J gene: TRBJ2-5
V gene: TRBV24-1
CDR3 protein: CATGATSRTQYF

J gene: TRBJ2-7
V gene: TRBV10-3
CDR3 protein: CAISEFRTGRGEQYF

J gene: TRBJ2-7
V gene: TRBV6-5
CDR3 protein: CASSYTQGAPEQYF

J gene: TRBJ2-1
V gene: TRBV6-5
CDR3 protein: CASSYFRSGTGGYNEQFF

J gene: TRBJ2-1
V gene: TRBV6-2/TRBV6-3
CDR3 protein: CASSYSFGTDFYNEQFF

J gene: TRBJ2-5
V gene: TRBV6-1
CDR3 protein: CASSGYQETQYF

J gene: TRBJ1-6
V gene: TRBV6-1
CDR3 protein: CASSGRSFNSPLHF

J gene: TRBJ1-2
V gene: TRBV19
CDR3 protein: CARPLRGRFKTF

J gene: TRBJ2-5
V gene: TRBV15
CDR3 protein: CATSREGHTSIETQYF

J gene: TRBJ1-1
V gene: TRBV2
CDR3 protein: CASADPRIKPGQGRTEAFF

J gene: TRBJ2-7
V gene: TRBV20-1
CDR3 protein: CSASPSGDHYEQYF

J gene: TRBJ1-1
V gene: TRBV27
CDR3 protein: CASSFTGTGGGNTEAFF

J gene: TRBJ2-2
V gene: TRBV20-1
CDR3 protein: CSARPWGQANTGELFF

J gene: TRBJ1-6
V gene: TRBV10-3
CDR3 protein: CAIKPGGPNSPLHF

J gene: TRBJ2-3
V gene: TRBV7-8
CDR3 protein: CASSQGSPSTDTQYF

J gene: TRBJ2-1
V gene: TRBV6-1
CDR3 protein: CASSKLYGGYLAGDTGGNEQFF

J gene: TRBJ2-5
V gene: TRBV20-1
CDR3 protein: CSAKSGLALETQYF

J gene: TRBJ2-7
V gene: TRBV20-1
CDR3 protein: CSARAGTTYEQYF

J gene: TRBJ1-1
V gene: TRBV7-2
CDR3 protein: CASSQIVGVATEAFF

J gene: TRBJ1-2
V gene: TRBV29-1
CDR3 protein: CSVVTGFGLGYTF

J gene: TRBJ2-7
V gene: TRBV2
CDR3 protein: CASSARPGEQYF

J gene: TRBJ2-1
V gene: TRBV28
CDR3 protein: CASSEPKGAWYNEQFF

J gene: TRBJ1-1
V gene: TRBV7-9
CDR3 protein: CASLTGINTEAFF

J gene: TRBJ1-2
V gene: TRBV2
CDR3 protein: CASSVQTGGNYGYTF

J gene: TRBJ2-5
V gene: TRBV3-1
CDR3 protein: CASSQEWDRQETQYF

J gene: TRBJ1-2
V gene: TRBV5-1
CDR3 protein: CASSLKTDLLYYGYTF

J gene: TRBJ2-2
V gene: TRBV7-9
CDR3 protein: CASSLTGETGELFF

J gene: TRBJ2-3
V gene: TRBV18
CDR3 protein: CASSPPTSGRWDTQYF

J gene: TRBJ1-2
V gene: TRBV20-1
CDR3 protein: CSAKMDRSTIYGYTF

J gene: TRBJ2-3
V gene: TRBV19
CDR3 protein: CASRYSGRATDTQYF